One sample yielded the 9 T cell receptor beta chains listed below, sequenced in a study of blood T cell repertoires in COVID-19. Using immunoSEQ multiplex PCR, the repertoire was profiled, and TCRdb retains in-frame clones only, with some absent. The table lists approximately 61,000 clones, roughly 79% of them singletons. Input material: peripheral blood. The receptors come from a human donor in a cohort sampled during active COVID-19.

The chain employs TRBV10-2 and TRBJ1-1, with a possible D match to TRBD1 (5 bases). Germline values: CDR1 WSHSY, CDR2 SAAADI. The V gene lost 3 bases and the J gene lost 8 bases, with 10 bases spanning the gap. This CDR3 is built from 12 residues. The CDR3 is CASSDRVSEAFF. The CDR3 DNA follows: TGCGCCAGCAGTGACAGGGTGTCCGAAGCTTTCTTT.

The rearrangement links TRBV27 to TRBJ2-7, with D uncertain. The ends were cut back, 6 bases at V and 2 bases at J, with 11 bases in the middle. The CDR3 extends over 13 amino acids. Germline CDR1 reads MNHEY; CDR2 reads SMNVEV (reference sequence). The CDR3 coding sequence is TGTGCCAGCAGGGGCAGAGTTCCCTACGAGCAGTACTTC. It specifies CASRGRVPYEQYF.

This chain uses TRBV5-1 with TRBJ2-3; the D is unclear. With 5 bases removed from V and 6 bases from J, the gap between germline ends came to 13 bases. The CDR3 length is 13 residues. Germline CDR1 and CDR2: SGHRS and YFSETQ. This CDR3 reads CASSSLAVDTQYF. CDR3 nucleotides: TGCGCCAGCAGTTCCCTGGCCGTGGATACGCAGTATTTT.

The rearrangement uses TRBV7-2 and TRBJ2-2; 7 bases line up with TRBD1. Germline CDR1 is SGHTA and CDR2 is FQGNSA. This CDR3 has 15 residues. V shed 3 bases, J shed 6 bases, and the junction held 7 bases outside the gene matches. In nucleotides, the CDR3 is TGTGCCAGCAGCTTTAAGGCACAGGGGCCCGGGGAGCTGTTTTTT. The encoded protein is CASSFKAQGPGELFF.

The genes are TRBV2 and TRBJ2-5; 8 bases fit TRBD1. The V segment lost 6 bases and the J segment 1 base; nucleotides outside the gene matches: 4. Per germline, CDR1 SNHLY and CDR2 FYNNEI. This CDR3 is built from 14 residues. The CDR3 DNA sequence: TGTGCCAGCAGCTTACAGGGGGTCCAAGAGACCCAGTACTTC. Protein sequence: CASSLQGVQETQYF.

The chain carries TRBV6-2 or TRBV6-3 and TRBJ2-1; 12 bases fit TRBD2. Germline values: CDR1 MNHEY, CDR2 SVGEGT. This CDR3 is 19 amino acids long. Trimming cost V 3 bases and J 0 bases; bases outside gene matches: 9. Here the CDR3 reads CASSYNPLAGGGSYNEQFF. The DNA of the CDR3 is TGTGCCAGCAGTTATAATCCCCTAGCGGGGGGGGGCTCCTACAATGAGCAGTTCTTC.

This chain connects TRBV18 to TRBJ2-5, with D perhaps TRBD1 (6 bases). The germline V and J ends were trimmed by 3 bases and 3 bases, with 8 bases remaining between them. In germline, CDR1 is KGHSH, CDR2 LQKENI. The CDR3 contains 13 residues. CDR3 loop: CASSPGTKETQYF. In DNA form, the CDR3 reads TGTGCCAGCTCACCCGGGACAAAAGAGACCCAGTACTTC.

The V and J genes are TRBV5-6 and TRBJ1-6; no clear D gene. V gave up 3 bases and J gave up 6 bases, with 7 bases separating them. This CDR3 has 13 amino acids. Germline loops: CDR1 SGHDT, CDR2 YYEEEE. Here the CDR3 DNA reads TGTGCCAGCAGCTCTAAAGCTAATTCACCCCTCCACTTT. This codes for CASSSKANSPLHF.

V is TRBV15 and J is TRBJ1-4, with D maybe TRBD1 (5 bases). Germline CDR1 and CDR2: LNHNV and YYDKDF (reference sequence). Between the trimmed V and J ends, which lost 8 bases and 5 bases, there was a span of 15 bases. This CDR3 is built from 14 residues. CDR3 sequence: CATRGRGTNEKLFF. DNA of the CDR3: TGTGCCACCCGCGGGAGGGGCACCAATGAAAAACTGTTTTTT.